The clone carrying this T cell receptor beta chain came up many times. This sample is drawn from a study of low-dose radiotherapy and immunotherapy resistance in tumors. Turning to the study itself: The schedule for Cohort 2 used 1 Gy per fraction every two weeks, which added up to 13 Gy over 26 weeks. The treatment that patients received was intravenous nivolumab 240 mg every two weeks plus ipilimumab 1 mg/kg every six weeks.

TRAV- and TRBV-specific primers were used for first-strand cDNA, which covered alpha and beta chains. PCR amplification of the TCRs was performed with Phusion for 20 PCR cycles, and it relied on a constant-region primer together with a V-primer adapter. TCRdb reprocessed the reads with MiXCR, giving one entry per CDR3 protein. The sample shows around 80,000 distinct CDR3 sequences, 15% to 20% of them seen only once. CDR1 and CDR2 from the germline V gene are MNHEY and SMNVEV (reference sequence). The V segment lost 6 bases and the J segment 4 bases; nucleotides outside the gene matches: 8. The CDR3 contains 15 residues. Described time point: after trial treatment. Treatment reported: LDRT plus nivolumab, ipilimumab, low-dose cyclophosphamide and aspirin (RACIN trial).

The sample here was PBMCs, taken after low-dose radiotherapy plus immunotherapy. The V gene is TRBV27, the J gene TRBJ2-7; TRBD2 aligns across 11 bases. The TCR originated in a male donor with prostate cancer. Here the CDR3 reads CASRKVLAGVYEQYF. In DNA, the CDR3 is TGTGCCAGCAGAAAAGTACTAGCGGGAGTTTACGAGCAGTACTTC.